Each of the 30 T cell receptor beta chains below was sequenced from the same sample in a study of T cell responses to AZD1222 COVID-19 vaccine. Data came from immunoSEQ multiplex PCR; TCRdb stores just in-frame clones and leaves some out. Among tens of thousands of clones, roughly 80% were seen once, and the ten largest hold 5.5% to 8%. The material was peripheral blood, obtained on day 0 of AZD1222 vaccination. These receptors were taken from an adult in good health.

CDR3 amino acids: CATSDLQARHEQFF. The CDR3 bases are TGTGCCACCAGTGATTTGCAAGCGAGGCATGAGCAGTTCTTC. The genes are TRBV24-1 and TRBJ2-1; D is uncertain. The V gene lost 0 bases and the J gene lost 8 bases, with 10 bases spanning the gap. Germline V gives CDR1 KGHDR, CDR2 SFDVKD. The CDR3 sequence is 14 residues long.

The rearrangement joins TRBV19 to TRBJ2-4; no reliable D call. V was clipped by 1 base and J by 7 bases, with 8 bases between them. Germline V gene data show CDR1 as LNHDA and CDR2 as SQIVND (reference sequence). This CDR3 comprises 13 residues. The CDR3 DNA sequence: TGTGCCAGTAGTATAGGGGCCCCCAACATTCAGTACTTC. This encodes CASSIGAPNIQYF.

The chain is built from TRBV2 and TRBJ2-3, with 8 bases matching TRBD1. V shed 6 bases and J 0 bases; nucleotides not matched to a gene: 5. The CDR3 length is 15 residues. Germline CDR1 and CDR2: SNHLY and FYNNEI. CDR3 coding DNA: TGTGCCAGCAGAGAACAGGGGGTCAGCACAGATACGCAGTATTTT. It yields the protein CASREQGVSTDTQYF.

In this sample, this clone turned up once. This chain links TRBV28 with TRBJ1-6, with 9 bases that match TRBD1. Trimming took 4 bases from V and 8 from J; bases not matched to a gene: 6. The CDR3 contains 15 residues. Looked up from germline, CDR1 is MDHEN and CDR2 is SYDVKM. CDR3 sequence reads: CASSSYRGLDSPLHF. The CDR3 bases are TGTGCCAGCAGTTCCTACAGGGGGCTTGATTCACCCCTCCACTTT.

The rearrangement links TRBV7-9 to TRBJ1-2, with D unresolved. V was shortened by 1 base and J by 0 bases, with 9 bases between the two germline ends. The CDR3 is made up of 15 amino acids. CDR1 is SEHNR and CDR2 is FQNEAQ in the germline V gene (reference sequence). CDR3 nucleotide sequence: TGTGCCAGCAGCTTAGAAGGCCGGACTAACTATGGCTACACCTTC. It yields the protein CASSLEGRTNYGYTF.

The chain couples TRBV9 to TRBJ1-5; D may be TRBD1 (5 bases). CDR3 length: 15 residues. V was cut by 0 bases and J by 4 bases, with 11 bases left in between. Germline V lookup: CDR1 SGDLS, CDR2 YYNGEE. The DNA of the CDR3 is TGTGCCAGCAGCGTAGCCAGGGTAGGGAATCAGCCCCAGCATTTT. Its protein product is CASSVARVGNQPQHF. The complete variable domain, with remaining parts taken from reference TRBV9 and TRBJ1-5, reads DSGVTQTPKHLITATGQRVTLRCSPRSGDLSVYWYQQSLDQGLQFLIQYYNGEERAKGNILERFSAQQFPDLHSELNLSSLELGDSALYFCASSVARVGNQPQHFGDGTRLSIL.

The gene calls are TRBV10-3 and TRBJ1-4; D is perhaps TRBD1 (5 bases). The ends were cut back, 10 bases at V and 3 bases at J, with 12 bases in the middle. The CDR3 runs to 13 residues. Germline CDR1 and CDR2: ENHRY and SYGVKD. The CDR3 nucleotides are TGTGCCACCGGGGGAGGGTCTAATGAAAAACTGTTTTTT. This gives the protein CATGGGSNEKLFF.

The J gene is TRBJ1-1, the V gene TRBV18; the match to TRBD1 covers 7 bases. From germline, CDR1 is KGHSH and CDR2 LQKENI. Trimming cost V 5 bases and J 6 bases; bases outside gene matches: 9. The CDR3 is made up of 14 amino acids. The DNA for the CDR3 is TGTGCCAGCTCAGTATCGACAGGGCGGGCTGAAGCTTTCTTT. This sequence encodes CASSVSTGRAEAFF.

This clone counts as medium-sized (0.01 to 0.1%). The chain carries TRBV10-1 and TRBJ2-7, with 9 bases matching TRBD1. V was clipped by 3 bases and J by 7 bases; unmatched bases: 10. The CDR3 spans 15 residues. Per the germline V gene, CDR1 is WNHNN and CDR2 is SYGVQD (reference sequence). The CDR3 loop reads CASSDPSQGAGEQYF. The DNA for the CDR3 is TGCGCCAGCAGTGACCCGTCACAGGGGGCCGGTGAGCAGTACTTC.

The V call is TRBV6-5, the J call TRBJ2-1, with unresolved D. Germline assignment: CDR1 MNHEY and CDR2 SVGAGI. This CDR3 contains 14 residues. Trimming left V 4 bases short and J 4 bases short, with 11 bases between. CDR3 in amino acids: CASSSRMGYNEQFF. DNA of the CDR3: TGTGCCAGCAGTTCCCGAATGGGGTACAATGAGCAGTTCTTC.

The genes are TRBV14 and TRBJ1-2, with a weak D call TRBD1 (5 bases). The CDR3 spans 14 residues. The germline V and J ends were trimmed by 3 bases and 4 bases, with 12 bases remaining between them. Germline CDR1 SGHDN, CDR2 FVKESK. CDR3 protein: CASSQSTGAYGYTF. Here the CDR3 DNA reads TGTGCCAGCAGCCAGTCTACAGGCGCCTATGGCTACACCTTC.

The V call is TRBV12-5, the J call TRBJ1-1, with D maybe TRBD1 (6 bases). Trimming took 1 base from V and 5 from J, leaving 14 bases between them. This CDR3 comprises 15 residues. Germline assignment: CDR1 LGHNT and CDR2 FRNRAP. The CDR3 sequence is CASGLGITGSTEAFF. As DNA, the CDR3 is TGTGCTAGTGGTTTGGGAATTACAGGGTCGACTGAAGCTTTCTTT.

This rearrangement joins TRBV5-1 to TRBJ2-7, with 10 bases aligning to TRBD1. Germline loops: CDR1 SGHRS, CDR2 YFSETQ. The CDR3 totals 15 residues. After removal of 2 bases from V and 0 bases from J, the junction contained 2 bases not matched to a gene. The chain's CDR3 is CASSFDRGPSYEQYF. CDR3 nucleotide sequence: TGCGCCAGCAGCTTTGACAGGGGGCCCTCCTACGAGCAGTACTTC.

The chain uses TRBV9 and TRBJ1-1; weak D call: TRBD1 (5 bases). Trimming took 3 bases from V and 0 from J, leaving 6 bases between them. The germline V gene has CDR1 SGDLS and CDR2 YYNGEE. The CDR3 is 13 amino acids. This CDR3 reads CASSETVNTEAFF. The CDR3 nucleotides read TGTGCCAGCAGCGAGACAGTGAACACTGAAGCTTTCTTT.

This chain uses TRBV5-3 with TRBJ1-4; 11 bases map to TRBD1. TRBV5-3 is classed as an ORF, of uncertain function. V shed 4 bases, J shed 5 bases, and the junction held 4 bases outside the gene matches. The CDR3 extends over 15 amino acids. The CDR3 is CARSPDRGRNEKLFF. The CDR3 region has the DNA TGTGCCAGAAGCCCGGACAGGGGGCGAAATGAAAAACTGTTTTTT.

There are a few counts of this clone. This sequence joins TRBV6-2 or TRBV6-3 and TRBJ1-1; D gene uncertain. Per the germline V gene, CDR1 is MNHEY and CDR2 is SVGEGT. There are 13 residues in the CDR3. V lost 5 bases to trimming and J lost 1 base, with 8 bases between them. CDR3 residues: CASSQFKNTEAFF. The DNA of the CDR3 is TGTGCCAGCAGTCAATTCAAGAACACTGAAGCTTTCTTT.

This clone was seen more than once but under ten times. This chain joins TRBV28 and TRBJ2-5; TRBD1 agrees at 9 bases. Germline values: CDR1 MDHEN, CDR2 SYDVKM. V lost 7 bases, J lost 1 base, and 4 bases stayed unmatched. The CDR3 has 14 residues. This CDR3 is CASIPGQGQETQYF. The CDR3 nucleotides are TGTGCCAGCATTCCGGGACAGGGCCAAGAGACCCAGTACTTC.

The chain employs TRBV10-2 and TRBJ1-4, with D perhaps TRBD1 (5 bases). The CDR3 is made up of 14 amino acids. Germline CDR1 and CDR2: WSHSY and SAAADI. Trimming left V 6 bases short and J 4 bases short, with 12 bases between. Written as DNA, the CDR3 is TGCGCCAGCAGCACCGGGACTCTTAATGAAAAACTGTTTTTT. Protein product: CASSTGTLNEKLFF.

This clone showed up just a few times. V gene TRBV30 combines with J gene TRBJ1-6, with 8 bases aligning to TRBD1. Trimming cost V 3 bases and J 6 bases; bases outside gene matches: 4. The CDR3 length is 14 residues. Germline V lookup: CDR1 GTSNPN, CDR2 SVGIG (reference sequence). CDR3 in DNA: TGTGCCTGGAGCCGACAGGGGACTAATTCACCCCTCCACTTT. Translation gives CAWSRQGTNSPLHF.

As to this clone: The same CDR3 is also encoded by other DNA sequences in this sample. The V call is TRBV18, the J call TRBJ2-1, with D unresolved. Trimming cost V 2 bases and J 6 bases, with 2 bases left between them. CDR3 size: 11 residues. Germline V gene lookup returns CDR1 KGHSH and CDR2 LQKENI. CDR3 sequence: CASSPGNEQFF. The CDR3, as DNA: TGTGCCAGCTCACCAGGCAATGAGCAGTTCTTC. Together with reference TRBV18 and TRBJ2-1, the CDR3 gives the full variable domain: NAGVMQNPRHLVRRRGQEARLRCSPMKGHSHVYWYRQLPEEGLKFMVYLQKENIIDESGMPKERFSAEFPKEGPSILRIQQVVRGDSAAYFCASSPGNEQFFGPGTRLTVL.

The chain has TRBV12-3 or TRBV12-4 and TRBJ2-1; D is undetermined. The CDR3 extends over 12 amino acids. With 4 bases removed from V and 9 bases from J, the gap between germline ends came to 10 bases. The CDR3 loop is CASSSVPREQFF. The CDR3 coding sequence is TGTGCCAGCAGTTCGGTCCCTCGTGAGCAGTTCTTC.

The DNA of the CDR3 is TGTGCCACCAGCACGAGCGGGAGCGGTAATGAGCAGTTCTTC. Translation: CATSTSGSGNEQFF. This sequence joins TRBV15 and TRBJ2-1; 8 nucleotides line up with TRBD2. Germline CDR1 reads LNHNV; CDR2 reads YYDKDF (reference sequence). The CDR3 totals 14 residues. The trim removed 4 bases at V and 7 bases at J, leaving 6 bases unmatched.

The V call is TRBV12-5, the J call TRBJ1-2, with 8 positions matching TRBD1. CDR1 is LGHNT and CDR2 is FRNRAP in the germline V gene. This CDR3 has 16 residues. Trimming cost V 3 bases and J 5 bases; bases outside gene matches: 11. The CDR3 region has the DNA TGTGCTAGTGGTTTCCTGGGGGACAGGAACGATTATGGCTACACCTTC. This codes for CASGFLGDRNDYGYTF.

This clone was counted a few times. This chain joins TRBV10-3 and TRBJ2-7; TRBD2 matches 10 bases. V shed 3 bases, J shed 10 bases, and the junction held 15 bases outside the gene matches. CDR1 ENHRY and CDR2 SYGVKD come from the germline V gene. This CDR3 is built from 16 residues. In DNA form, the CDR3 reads TGTGCCATCAGTGATAGCGGGGGGCAAGGGGTGGCGAAACAGTACTTC. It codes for CAISDSGGQGVAKQYF.

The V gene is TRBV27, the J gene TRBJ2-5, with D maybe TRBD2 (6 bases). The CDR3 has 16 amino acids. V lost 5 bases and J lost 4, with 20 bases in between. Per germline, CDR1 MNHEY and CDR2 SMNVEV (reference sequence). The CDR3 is CASSPMAGSIAETQYF. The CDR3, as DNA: TGTGCCAGCAGTCCTATGGCGGGATCGATTGCAGAGACCCAGTACTTC.

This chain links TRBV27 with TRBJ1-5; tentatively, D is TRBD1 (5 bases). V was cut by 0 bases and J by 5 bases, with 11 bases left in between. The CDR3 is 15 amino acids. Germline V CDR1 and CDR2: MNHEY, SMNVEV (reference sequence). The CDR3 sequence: CASSLSMEGHQPQHF. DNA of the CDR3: TGTGCCAGCAGTTTATCGATGGAGGGACATCAGCCCCAGCATTTT.

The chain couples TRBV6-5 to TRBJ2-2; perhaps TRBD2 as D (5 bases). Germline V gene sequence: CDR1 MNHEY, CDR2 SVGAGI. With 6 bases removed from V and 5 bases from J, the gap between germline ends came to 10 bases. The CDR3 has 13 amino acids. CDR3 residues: CASRMRRTGELFF. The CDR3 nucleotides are TGTGCCAGCAGAATGAGGAGGACCGGGGAGCTGTTTTTT.

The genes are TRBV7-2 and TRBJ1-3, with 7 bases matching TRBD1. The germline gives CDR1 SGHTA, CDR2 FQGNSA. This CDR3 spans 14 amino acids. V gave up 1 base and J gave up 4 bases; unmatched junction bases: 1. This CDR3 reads CASSLVGQGNTIYF. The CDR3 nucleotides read TGTGCCAGCAGCTTAGTGGGACAGGGAAACACCATATATTTT.

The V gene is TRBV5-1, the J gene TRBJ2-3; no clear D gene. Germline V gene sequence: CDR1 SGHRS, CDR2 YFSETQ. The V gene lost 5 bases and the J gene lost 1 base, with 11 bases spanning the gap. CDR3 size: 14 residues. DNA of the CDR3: TGCGCCAGCAGAGCTCCCTCGGGCACAGATACGCAGTATTTT. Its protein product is CASRAPSGTDTQYF.

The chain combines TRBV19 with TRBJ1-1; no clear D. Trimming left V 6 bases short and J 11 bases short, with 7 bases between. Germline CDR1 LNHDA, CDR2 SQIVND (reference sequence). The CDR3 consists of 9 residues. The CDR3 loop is CASRRRAFF. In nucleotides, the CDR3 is TGTGCCAGTAGAAGGAGGGCTTTCTTT.